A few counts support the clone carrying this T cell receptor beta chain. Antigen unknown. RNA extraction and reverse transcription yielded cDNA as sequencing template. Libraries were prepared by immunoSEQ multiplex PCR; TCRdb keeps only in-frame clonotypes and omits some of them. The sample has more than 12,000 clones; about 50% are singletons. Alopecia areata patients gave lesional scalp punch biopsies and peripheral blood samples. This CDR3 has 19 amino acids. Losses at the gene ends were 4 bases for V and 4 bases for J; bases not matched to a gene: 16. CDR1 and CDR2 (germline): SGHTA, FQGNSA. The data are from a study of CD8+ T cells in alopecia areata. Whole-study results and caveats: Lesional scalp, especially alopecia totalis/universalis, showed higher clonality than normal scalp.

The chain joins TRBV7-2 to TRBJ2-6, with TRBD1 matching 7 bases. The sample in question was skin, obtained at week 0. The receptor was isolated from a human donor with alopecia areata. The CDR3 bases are TGTGCCAGCAGCTCGGACAGGCCTATTCTCCCTTCGGGGGCCAACGTCCTGACTTTC. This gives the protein CASSSDRPILPSGANVLTF.